The clone carrying this TCR beta chain was detected only a few times. These data are taken from a study of T-cell reconstitution after alpha-beta-depleted transplantation in children. Construction of the TCRbeta library involved unique molecular identifiers. TCRdb recomputed calls from the PCR reads with MiXCR, one row per CDR3 protein. The table records some 350,000 distinct CDR3 sequences, 10% of them present only once. V dropped 3 bases and J dropped 1; count of bases not matched to a gene: 18. CDR3 length equals 20 residues. Germline-derived CDR1 and CDR2 are SGHAT and FQNNGV. The sequences come from PBMCs from the stem cell graft donor, collected from the stem cell graft. This receptor was taken from a human donor who donated a stem cell graft to a child with acute lymphoblastic leukemia. The chain carries TRBV11-2 and TRBJ1-1; 9 bases are shared with TRBD1. The CDR3 sequence: CASSLFPGTGFKAGNTEAFF. The CDR3 nucleotides are TGTGCCAGCAGCTTGTTCCCCGGGACAGGGTTTAAAGCGGGGAACACTGAAGCTTTCTTT.